In its sample, the clone carrying this T cell receptor beta chain was seen once. The data were taken from a study of blood T cell repertoires in COVID-19. Overall study: The United States, Italy and Spain were the sources of the acute and convalescent COVID-19 samples.

Participants were aged about 18 to 90 years from roughly 25 US areas. Allocation to cohorts depended on clinical history reported by the participants. Cohort 3 donors were reported recovered after two negative PCRs, clearance, or symptom resolution. Germline V gene sequence: CDR1 MNHEY, CDR2 SMNVEV (reference sequence). The CDR3 covers 16 residues. V lost 2 bases, J lost 4 bases, and 7 bases stayed unmatched. Produced via immunoSEQ multiplex PCR; TCRdb's table is partial and in-frame only. Here the sample spans fewer than 200,000 clones, over 75% being singletons. The receptor comes from a woman younger than 30 who had recovered from COVID-19. Material for sequencing was PBMCs or T cells enriched from blood (not recorded which). This chain links TRBV27 with TRBJ2-3; 9 bases agree with TRBD1. CDR3 bases: TGTGCCAGCAGTTTAAGCGGGACAGGGTCGGCAGATACGCAGTATTTT. The encoded protein is CASSLSGTGSADTQYF.